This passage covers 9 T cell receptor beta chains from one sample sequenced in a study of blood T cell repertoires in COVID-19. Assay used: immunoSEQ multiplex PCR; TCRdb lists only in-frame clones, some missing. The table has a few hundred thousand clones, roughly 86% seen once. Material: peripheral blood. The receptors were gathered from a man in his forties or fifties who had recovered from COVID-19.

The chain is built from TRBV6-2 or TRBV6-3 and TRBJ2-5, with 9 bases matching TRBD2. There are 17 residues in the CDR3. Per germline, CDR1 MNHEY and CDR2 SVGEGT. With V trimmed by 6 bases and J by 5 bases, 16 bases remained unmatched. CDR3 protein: CASSPLWRGGRGETQYF. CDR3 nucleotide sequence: TGTGCCAGCAGCCCTCTCTGGCGGGGGGGCAGAGGCGAGACCCAGTACTTC.

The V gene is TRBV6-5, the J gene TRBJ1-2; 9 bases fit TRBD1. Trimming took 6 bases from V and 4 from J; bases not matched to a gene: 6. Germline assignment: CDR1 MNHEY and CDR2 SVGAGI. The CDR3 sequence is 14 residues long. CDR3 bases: TGTGCCAGCAGACAAGACAGGGGGTCCTATGGCTACACCTTC. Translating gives CASRQDRGSYGYTF.

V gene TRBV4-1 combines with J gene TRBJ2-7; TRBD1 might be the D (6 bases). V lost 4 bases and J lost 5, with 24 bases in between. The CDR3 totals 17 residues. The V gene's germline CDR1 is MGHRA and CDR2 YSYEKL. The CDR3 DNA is TGCGCCAGCAGCCCCCTCGAGGGGCAGGGGTATTGGAACGAGCAGTACTTC. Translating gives CASSPLEGQGYWNEQYF.

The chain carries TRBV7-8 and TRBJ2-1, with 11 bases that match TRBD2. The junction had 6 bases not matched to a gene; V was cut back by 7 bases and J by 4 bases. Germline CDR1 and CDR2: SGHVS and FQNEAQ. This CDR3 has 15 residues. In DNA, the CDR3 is TGTGCCAGCACCCTACTAGCGGGGGCTTACAATGAGCAGTTCTTC. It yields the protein CASTLLAGAYNEQFF.

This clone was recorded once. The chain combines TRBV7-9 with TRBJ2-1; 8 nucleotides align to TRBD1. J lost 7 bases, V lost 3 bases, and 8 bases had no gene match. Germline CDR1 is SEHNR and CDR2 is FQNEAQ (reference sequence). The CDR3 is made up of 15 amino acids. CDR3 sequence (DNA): TGTGCCAGCAGCTTGACAGGGGCTCCTCCTAATGAGCAGTTCTTC. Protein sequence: CASSLTGAPPNEQFF.

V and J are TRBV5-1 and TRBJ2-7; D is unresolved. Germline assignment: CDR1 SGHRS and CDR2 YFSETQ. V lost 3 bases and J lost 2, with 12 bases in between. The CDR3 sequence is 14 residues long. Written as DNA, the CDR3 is TGCGCCAGCAGCTATTCTTCCAGCGCCTACGAGCAGTACTTC. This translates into CASSYSSSAYEQYF.

The CDR3 bases are TGCGCCAGCAGCCAGGACTGGACGGGAATACCCACAGATACGCAGTATTTT. Amino acids: CASSQDWTGIPTDTQYF. V and J are TRBV4-3 and TRBJ2-3, with TRBD2 as a possible D gene (5 bases). Per the germline V gene, CDR1 is LGHNA and CDR2 is YSLEER. With 3 bases removed from V and 2 bases from J, the gap between germline ends came to 18 bases. The CDR3 has 17 amino acids.

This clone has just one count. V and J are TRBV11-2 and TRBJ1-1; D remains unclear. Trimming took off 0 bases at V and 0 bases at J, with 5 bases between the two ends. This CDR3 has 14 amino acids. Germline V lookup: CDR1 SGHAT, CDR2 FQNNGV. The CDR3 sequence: CASSLETLNTEAFF. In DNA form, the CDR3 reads TGTGCCAGCAGCTTAGAGACATTGAACACTGAAGCTTTCTTT.

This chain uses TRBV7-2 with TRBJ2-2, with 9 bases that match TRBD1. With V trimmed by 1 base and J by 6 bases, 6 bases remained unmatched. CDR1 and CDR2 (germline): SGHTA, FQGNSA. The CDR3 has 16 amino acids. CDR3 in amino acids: CASSLGPQGAAGELFF. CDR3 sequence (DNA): TGTGCCAGCAGCTTAGGACCACAGGGGGCGGCCGGGGAGCTGTTTTTT.